The rows below give T cell receptor beta chains drawn from one sample of a study of T cells in Graves' hyperthyroidism and ophthalmopathy. TCRdb fed the multiplex PCR reads into MiXCR, producing one record per CDR3 protein. The sample contains 270,000 or so distinct CDR3 sequences, 12% to 15% of which appear only once. The sequenced sample was blood. The source of these receptors is a woman in her fifties or sixties with Graves' hyperthyroidism that later progressed to Graves' ophthalmopathy. The CDR3 runs from the conserved cysteine through the conserved F or W. The D gene is left open where the match is weak.

V,J,D,CDR3
TRBV28,TRBJ2-7,NA,CASSLVDRGYEQYF
TRBV19,TRBJ1-2,NA,CASSIEEYGYTF
TRBV12-3/TRBV12-4,TRBJ2-6,NA,CASRFSWTRNSGANVLTF
TRBV20-1,TRBJ2-1,NA,CSARDRGRNNEQFF
TRBV29-1,TRBJ2-1,NA,CSVYPAGSYNKQFF
TRBV28,TRBJ2-3,TRBD1,CASSLPGSPGGLRTDTQYF
TRBV6-1,TRBJ2-7,TRBD1,CASSHTGDYEQYF
TRBV10-3,TRBJ1-4,NA,CAISAGTNNEKLFF
TRBV6-1,TRBJ2-7,TRBD1,CASSEREGAREQYF
TRBV5-1,TRBJ2-3,NA,CASSQQSTDTQYF
TRBV27,TRBJ2-7,TRBD2,CASSSSERDYEQYF
TRBV7-9,TRBJ2-5,TRBD2,CASSPQGGKETQYF
TRBV28,TRBJ1-1,NA,CASRYRDGEAFF
TRBV7-6,TRBJ2-7,NA,CASSRRQTEGQYF
TRBV20-1,TRBJ2-4,NA,CSARTGAGTKNIQYF
TRBV5-1,TRBJ2-4,TRBD2,CASSSGLPGLAGEAKNIQYF
TRBV5-1,TRBJ1-2,NA,CASSLGSGLLDYGYTF
TRBV4-2,TRBJ2-1,NA,CASSQEGGGRGANEQFF
TRBV7-6,TRBJ2-7,NA,CASSPSGWQFYEQYF
TRBV7-9,TRBJ1-1,NA,CASSSSWTTEEAFF
TRBV7-9,TRBJ2-1,NA,CASSLGGVSSNEQFF
TRBV12-3/TRBV12-4,TRBJ2-5,NA,CASLGQQETQYF
TRBV30,TRBJ2-1,TRBD2,CAWNPGGFGYNEQFF
TRBV4-1,TRBJ1-2,NA,CASSQEEGGYTF
TRBV12-3/TRBV12-4,TRBJ1-4,NA,CASSSSTNEKLFF
TRBV5-6,TRBJ2-1,NA,CASSSPWSGYNEQFF
TRBV2,TRBJ1-2,TRBD1,CASSGSGTVSF
TRBV14,TRBJ2-7,TRBD2,CASSQDGQAGGPYSYEQYF
TRBV28,TRBJ2-5,NA,CASSSQSEIQYF
TRBV28,TRBJ1-2,NA,CASSLGRDPFGKGTFNYGYTF
TRBV5-1,TRBJ1-5,NA,CASSPRDSFNQPQHF
TRBV2,TRBJ2-1,TRBD2,CASGETSGVYNEQFF